The clone carrying this T cell receptor (beta chain) was seen once. This sample is part of a study of T cell responses to AZD1222 COVID-19 vaccine. Measured with immunoSEQ multiplex PCR; TCRdb has only the in-frame clones, and not every one. Of tens of thousands of clones listed, 90% are singletons. Germline CDR1 SGDLS, CDR2 YYNGEE. Trimming left V 0 bases short and J 0 bases short, with 12 bases between. This CDR3 region has 17 residues. The sequencing used peripheral blood, collected on day 0 of AZD1222 vaccination. The V and J genes are TRBV9 and TRBJ1-4, with D tentatively TRBD1 (6 bases). This sequence was found in an adult in good health. This CDR3 reads CASSVGGGLSTNEKLFF. The CDR3 DNA reads as TGTGCCAGCAGCGTAGGAGGGGGGCTATCAACTAATGAAAAACTGTTTTTT.